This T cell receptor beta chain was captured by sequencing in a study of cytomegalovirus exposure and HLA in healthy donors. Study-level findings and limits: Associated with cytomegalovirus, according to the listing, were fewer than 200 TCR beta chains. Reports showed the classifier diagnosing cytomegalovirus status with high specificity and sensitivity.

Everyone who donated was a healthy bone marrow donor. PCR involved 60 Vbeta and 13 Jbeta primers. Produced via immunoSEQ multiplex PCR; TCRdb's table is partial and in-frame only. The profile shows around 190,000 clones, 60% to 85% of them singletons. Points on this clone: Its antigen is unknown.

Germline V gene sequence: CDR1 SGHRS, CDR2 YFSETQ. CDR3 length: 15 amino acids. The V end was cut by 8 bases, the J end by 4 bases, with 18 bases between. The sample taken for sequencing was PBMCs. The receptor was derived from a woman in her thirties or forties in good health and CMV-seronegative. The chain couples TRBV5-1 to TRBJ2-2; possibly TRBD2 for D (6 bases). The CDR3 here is CASSSEGGITGELFF. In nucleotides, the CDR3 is TGCGCCAGTAGTAGCGAGGGAGGCATCACCGGGGAGCTGTTTTTT.